This paragraph reports one T cell receptor (beta chain). Germline V CDR1 and CDR2: SGDLS, YYNGEE. Trimming cost V 0 bases and J 0 bases, with 10 bases left between them. The CDR3 loop spans 17 amino acids. The data are from a study of T-cell memory formation after mild COVID-19. TCRdb reprocessed the 5' RACE reads with MiXCR, giving one entry per CDR3 protein. The table lists over 150,000 distinct CDR3 sequences, about a fifth of them singletons. The chain carries TRBV9 and TRBJ2-6; a possible D gene is TRBD1 (5 bases). The source material was PBMCs or a T cell subset sorted from them (not recorded which). This TCR was recovered from an adult woman who had mild COVID-19 (a few samples of this study predate the infection). Cell type and time point are not known. The CDR3 loop is CASSVEDRGSGANVLTF. The CDR3 nucleotides are TGTGCCAGCAGCGTAGAGGATAGGGGCTCTGGGGCCAACGTCCTGACTTTC.